One and the same sample provided the 31 T cell receptor beta chains below, sequenced in a study of shared clonotypes between healthy human individuals. TCRdb keeps only in-frame clones here, not all; method: immunoSEQ multiplex PCR. There are 2.3 million or so clones in the sample; approximately 93% occur only once, and under 0.45% lies in the top ten. The sequenced sample consisted of naive CD4+ T cells from PBMCs. Specified subset: CD45RA+ positively selected. These receptors all stem from a man between 18 and 35 years old in good health. Some clones in this sample may be carry-over from other donors' samples.

The J gene is TRBJ1-5, the V gene TRBV6-5; no definite D call. The germline gives CDR1 MNHEY, CDR2 SVGAGI. The CDR3 runs to 13 residues. V lost 11 bases and J lost 3, with 14 bases in between. CDR3 nucleotides: TGTGCCTCGCAAGAACGGTTCAATCAGCCCCAGCATTTT. This translates into CASQERFNQPQHF.

This sequence joins TRBV28 and TRBJ2-7; 9 nucleotides agree with TRBD1. V gave up 8 bases and J gave up 4 bases; unmatched junction bases: 9. CDR1 is MDHEN, CDR2 SYDVKM, per germline. CDR3 size: 14 residues. CDR3 protein: CASGKLGQGYEQYF. The CDR3 region has the DNA TGTGCCAGCGGTAAACTGGGACAGGGTTACGAGCAGTACTTC.

The rearrangement links TRBV6-1 to TRBJ2-7; tentative D call: TRBD2 (5 bases). The ends were cut back, 2 bases at V and 0 bases at J, with 14 bases in the middle. The CDR3 loop spans 16 amino acids. CDR1 MNHNS and CDR2 SASEGT come from the germline V gene. The CDR3 sequence is CASSESVLARSYEQYF. In DNA, the CDR3 is TGTGCCAGCAGTGAATCAGTGTTAGCGCGCTCCTACGAGCAGTACTTC.

This clone was seen once. CDR3 sequence: CSVMGHNQETQYF. Written as DNA, the CDR3 is TGCAGCGTTATGGGACACAACCAAGAGACCCAGTACTTC. The chain joins TRBV29-1 to TRBJ2-5, with a possible D match to TRBD1 (6 bases). V was cut by 5 bases and J by 0 bases, with 10 bases left in between. Germline V gene data show CDR1 as SQVTM and CDR2 as ANQGSEA. The CDR3 extends over 13 amino acids.

V is TRBV7-2 and J is TRBJ2-7, with 9 bases fitting TRBD1. With 0 bases clipped from V and 6 bases from J, the junction kept 9 bases outside the gene matches. Looked up from germline, CDR1 is SGHTA and CDR2 is FQGNSA. The CDR3 runs to 16 residues. CDR3 DNA sequence: TGTGCCAGCAGCTTAGCGGTCGGGACAGGGAGGTTCGAGCAGTACTTC. It is translated as CASSLAVGTGRFEQYF.

The chain employs TRBV11-3 and TRBJ2-5, with a possible D match to TRBD1 (5 bases). CDR3 length: 14 residues. The germline gives CDR1 SGHNT, CDR2 YENEEA. Deletions cut 3 bases from V and 5 bases from J, with 13 bases between. The CDR3 DNA follows: TGTGCCAGCAGCTTGTCCCAGGGTAGGGAGACCCAGTACTTC. This gives the protein CASSLSQGRETQYF.

The V gene is TRBV2, the J gene TRBJ1-1; no reliable D call. Germline V CDR1 and CDR2: SNHLY, FYNNEI. The CDR3 spans 14 residues. V lost 2 bases and J lost 0, with 7 bases in between. The CDR3 is CASSELGMNTEAFF. CDR3 coding DNA: TGTGCCAGCAGTGAATTGGGGATGAACACTGAAGCTTTCTTT.

The chain is built from TRBV18 and TRBJ2-7; no clear D gene. The CDR3 totals 13 residues. Germline CDR1 KGHSH, CDR2 LQKENI. V was shortened by 3 bases and J by 7 bases, with 13 bases between the two germline ends. CDR3 DNA: TGTGCCAGCTCACCCAACTTCTTGGGAGAGCAGTACTTC. Translation: CASSPNFLGEQYF.

The chain is built from TRBV9 and TRBJ2-5; perhaps TRBD1 as D (5 bases). CDR3 size: 15 residues. Trimming shortened V by 5 bases and J by 2 bases, and 16 bases separated the two germline ends. Germline-derived CDR1 and CDR2 are SGDLS and YYNGEE. The DNA for the CDR3 is TGTGCCAGCAGTCTCACCCGGGCAGGGCAAGAGACCCAGTACTTC. This translates into CASSLTRAGQETQYF.

This clone was seen more than once but under ten times. The chain combines TRBV29-1 with TRBJ2-7; D may match TRBD1 or TRBD2 (5 bases each). Trimming shortened V by 6 bases and J by 9 bases, and 21 bases separated the two germline ends. The length of the CDR3 is 13 residues. Germline assignment: CDR1 SQVTM and CDR2 ANQGSEA. CDR3 in amino acids: CSVSGTSWGGQYF. CDR3 coding DNA: TGCAGCGTCTCCGGGACCTCATGGGGTGGGCAGTACTTC.

The chain links TRBV11-2 to TRBJ2-1, with 12 bases aligning to TRBD2. This CDR3 has 16 residues. The V and J ends lost 5 bases and 7 bases, in that order; junction bases with no gene match: 9. Germline V gene data show CDR1 as SGHAT and CDR2 as FQNNGV. The CDR3 DNA reads as TGTGCCAGCAGCCGTCTAGCGGGAGGGCCAGGAAATGAGCAGTTCTTC. It is translated as CASSRLAGGPGNEQFF. Supplemented by reference TRBV11-2 and TRBJ2-1, the full variable domain reads EAGVAQSPRYKIIEKRQSVAFWCNPISGHATLYWYQQILGQGPKLLIQFQNNGVVDDSQLPKDRFSAERLKGVDSTLKIQPAKLEDSAVYLCASSRLAGGPGNEQFFGPGTRLTVL.

In its sample, this clone was seen once. The chain combines TRBV2 with TRBJ2-2, with D maybe TRBD1 (5 bases). Trimming pared 10 bases from V and 5 bases from J, leaving 17 bases between. Germline CDR1 reads SNHLY; CDR2 reads FYNNEI. CDR3 length equals 14 residues. The CDR3 loop reads CATDATAHTGELFF. The CDR3 region has the DNA TGTGCCACCGATGCGACAGCGCATACCGGGGAGCTGTTTTTT.

The chain carries TRBV7-2 and TRBJ2-2; D might be TRBD2 (7 bases). The germline V gene encodes CDR1 SGHTA and CDR2 FQGNSA. V lost 7 bases and J 0 bases, leaving 21 bases between the germline ends. This CDR3 is 18 amino acids long. The CDR3 DNA is TGTGCCAGCACTAAGAGGGGGGCTAGCGGTACGAACACCGGGGAGCTGTTTTTT. It is translated as CASTKRGASGTNTGELFF.

This chain links TRBV4-1 with TRBJ2-7, with 8 nucleotides matching TRBD1. The CDR3 loop spans 18 amino acids. Germline V gene sequence: CDR1 MGHRA, CDR2 YSYEKL. Unmatched junction bases numbered 14, after V lost 1 base and J lost 3 bases. The CDR3 is CASSQALDRAPNYYEQYF. In nucleotides, the CDR3 is TGCGCCAGCAGCCAAGCTCTGGACAGGGCCCCAAATTACTACGAGCAGTACTTC.

CDR3 nucleotide sequence: TGCGCCAGCAGCCCTCGAGACAGGGAGATCTATGGCTACACCTTC. Translation: CASSPRDREIYGYTF. The rearrangement uses TRBV4-3 and TRBJ1-2; 7 nucleotides agree with TRBD1. V shed 4 bases, J shed 4 bases, and the junction held 9 bases outside the gene matches. Germline CDR1 reads LGHNA; CDR2 reads YSLEER. CDR3 length equals 15 residues.

V and J are TRBV30 and TRBJ2-2, with a weak D call TRBD1 (5 bases). Germline CDR1 GTSNPN, CDR2 SVGIG (reference sequence). Trimming left V 0 bases short and J 2 bases short, with 13 bases between. The CDR3 totals 16 residues. The CDR3 loop reads CAWSVKGLRNTGELFF. The CDR3 DNA is TGTGCCTGGAGTGTAAAGGGGCTTCGTAACACCGGGGAGCTGTTTTTT.

The chain combines TRBV7-8 with TRBJ2-5; possible D gene TRBD2, 5 bases. Germline values: CDR1 SGHVS, CDR2 FQNEAQ. V was trimmed by 6 bases and J by 4 bases, leaving 9 bases between them. CDR3 length: 12 residues. Here the CDR3 reads CASRREGETQYF. The CDR3 DNA sequence: TGTGCCAGCAGGCGTGAGGGAGAGACCCAGTACTTC.

The J gene is TRBJ2-4, the V gene TRBV28, with a possible D match to TRBD2 (6 bases). CDR3 length equals 14 residues. The V and J ends lost 8 bases and 0 bases respectively, with 11 bases between them. CDR1 is MDHEN, CDR2 SYDVKM, per germline. The CDR3 DNA follows: TGTGCCAGCGCGCTGGGGGGAGCCAAAAACATTCAGTACTTC. This encodes CASALGGAKNIQYF.

With respect to this clone: Other nucleotide sequences in the sample specify the same CDR3. The CDR3 here is CASSVAPGGSYEQYF. The CDR3 DNA is TGTGCCAGCAGCGTAGCACCCGGAGGCTCCTACGAGCAGTACTTC. V gene TRBV9 combines with J gene TRBJ2-7, with D maybe TRBD2 (5 bases). The CDR3 extends over 15 amino acids. Trimming cost V 0 bases and J 0 bases, with 10 bases left between them. The germline V gene has CDR1 SGDLS and CDR2 YYNGEE.

The chain recombines TRBV5-1 with TRBJ1-1; 7 bases are a match to TRBD1. The CDR3 runs 15 residues. V shed 4 bases and J 0 bases; nucleotides not matched to a gene: 6. Germline V CDR1 and CDR2: SGHRS, YFSETQ. The CDR3 loop is CASSGGQVLNTEAFF. The DNA for the CDR3 is TGCGCCAGCAGCGGTGGACAGGTACTGAACACTGAAGCTTTCTTT.

V gene TRBV4-1 combines with J gene TRBJ1-1; D gene unclear. CDR3 size: 17 residues. CDR1 MGHRA and CDR2 YSYEKL come from the germline V gene. Deletions cut 1 base from V and 0 bases from J, with 15 bases between. Here the CDR3 DNA reads TGCGCCAGCAGCCAAGGGGATGGCAGAGACTTGAACACTGAAGCTTTCTTT. This translates into CASSQGDGRDLNTEAFF.

The CDR3 loop is CASSPISRNYGYTF. The CDR3 DNA sequence: TGTGCCAGCAGCCCCATTTCCAGAAACTATGGCTACACCTTC. J is TRBJ1-2 and V is TRBV5-4; D is unresolved. The V gene's germline CDR1 is SGHNT and CDR2 YYREEE (reference sequence). The CDR3 extends over 14 amino acids. The V and J ends lost 4 bases and 2 bases respectively, with 12 bases between them.

V is TRBV28 and J is TRBJ2-3; 13 bases agree with TRBD2. In germline, CDR1 is MDHEN, CDR2 SYDVKM. The V and J ends lost 2 bases and 1 base, in that order; junction bases with no gene match: 18. CDR3 length equals 22 residues. The CDR3 region is CASSLGTIWTSGSVDGTDTQYF. Here the CDR3 DNA reads TGTGCCAGCAGTTTAGGAACAATTTGGACTAGCGGGAGCGTAGACGGCACAGATACGCAGTATTTT.

This clone has only one observation. Other DNA sequences in the same sample also yield this CDR3. The V gene is TRBV30, the J gene TRBJ2-2; D ambiguous. Germline V gene sequence: CDR1 GTSNPN, CDR2 SVGIG (reference sequence). The germline V and J ends were trimmed by 3 bases and 1 base, with 6 bases remaining between them. The CDR3 runs to 13 residues. The CDR3 sequence: CAWSPGNTGELFF. DNA of the CDR3: TGTGCCTGGAGCCCCGGGAACACCGGGGAGCTGTTTTTT.

As concerns this clone: Other DNA sequences in the sample encode the same CDR3. V gene TRBV9 combines with J gene TRBJ2-1; 7 bases map to TRBD1. Germline trimming cut 5 bases from V and 3 bases from J; bases unmatched to any gene: 2. Germline values: CDR1 SGDLS, CDR2 YYNGEE. The CDR3 is 13 amino acids. CDR3 sequence (DNA): TGTGCCAGCAGTCGGGACAGCTACAATGAGCAGTTCTTC. Translated, it gives CASSRDSYNEQFF.

This sequence joins TRBV7-2 and TRBJ2-5; TRBD2 matches at 7 bases. Germline CDR1 reads SGHTA; CDR2 reads FQGNSA. The CDR3 is 14 amino acids. V lost 4 bases, J lost 7 bases, and 9 bases stayed unmatched. Here the CDR3 reads CASSSLAGGRTQYF. CDR3 sequence (DNA): TGTGCCAGCAGCTCCTTAGCGGGTGGGAGGACCCAGTACTTC.

This clone was detected only once. The chain joins TRBV18 to TRBJ1-2; no reliable D call. The germline V gene has CDR1 KGHSH and CDR2 LQKENI. The CDR3 has 16 residues. Trimming shortened V by 3 bases and J by 0 bases, and 14 bases separated the two germline ends. CDR3: CASSPGVPFTNYGYTF. CDR3 sequence (DNA): TGTGCCAGCTCACCCGGCGTCCCGTTTACTAACTATGGCTACACCTTC.

J is TRBJ1-3 and V is TRBV5-1, with TRBD1 as a possible D gene (5 bases). CDR1 and CDR2 (germline): SGHRS, YFSETQ. There are 18 residues in the CDR3. V lost 0 bases and J 0 bases, leaving 16 bases between the germline ends. The CDR3 sequence: CASSLDPRQMISGNTIYF. In nucleotides, the CDR3 is TGCGCCAGCAGCTTGGACCCGCGACAGATGATCTCTGGAAACACCATATATTTT.

This chain uses TRBV4-1 with TRBJ2-5, with D hard to call. The ends were cut back, 3 bases at V and 0 bases at J, with 14 bases in the middle. Germline V CDR1 and CDR2: MGHRA, YSYEKL. The CDR3 is 16 residues long. CDR3: CASSHRWSQYQETQYF. CDR3 in DNA: TGCGCCAGCAGCCACCGGTGGTCACAGTACCAAGAGACCCAGTACTTC.

The J gene is TRBJ2-4, the V gene TRBV4-1; D unclear. Trimming pared 2 bases from V and 3 bases from J, leaving 8 bases between. CDR3 size: 14 residues. Germline assignment: CDR1 MGHRA and CDR2 YSYEKL. In DNA, the CDR3 is TGCGCCAGCAGCCAATTCCACGGCAAAAACATTCAGTACTTC. This encodes CASSQFHGKNIQYF.

J is TRBJ1-5 and V is TRBV18; D not resolved. The V end was cut by 2 bases, the J end by 7 bases, with 6 bases between. CDR1 is KGHSH, CDR2 LQKENI, per germline. The CDR3 extends over 12 amino acids. The CDR3 reads CASSPLGQPQHF. DNA of the CDR3: TGTGCCAGCTCACCATTAGGGCAGCCCCAGCATTTT. The full variable domain, with the rest looked up from reference TRBV18 and TRBJ1-5, is NAGVMQNPRHLVRRRGQEARLRCSPMKGHSHVYWYRQLPEEGLKFMVYLQKENIIDESGMPKERFSAEFPKEGPSILRIQQVVRGDSAAYFCASSPLGQPQHFGDGTRLSIL.